A single sample gave rise to the 6 T cell receptor beta chains below, sequenced in a study of T cells after yellow fever vaccination. TCRdb reprocessed the 5' RACE reads with MiXCR, giving one entry per CDR3 protein. The sample consists of about 14,000 distinct CDR3 sequences, roughly 7.2% of them appearing once. The sample here was PBMCs, either bulk or a sorted T-cell subset (CD4+, CD8+, memory, or dextramer-sorted; not recorded which), taken on the day of the yellow fever booster vaccination. These receptors originate from a man between 18 and 29 years old who received the YFV17D yellow fever vaccine.

This clonotype was counted ten times or more. The rearrangement joins TRBV20-1 to TRBJ2-5; D might be TRBD1 (6 bases). Looked up from germline, CDR1 is DFQATT and CDR2 is SNEGSKA (reference sequence). Trimming cost V 3 bases and J 5 bases, with 7 bases left between them. This CDR3 spans 11 amino acids. The chain's CDR3 is CSARRGETQYF. The CDR3 DNA reads TGCAGTGCTAGGAGGGGGGAGACCCAGTACTTC.

This clonotype was observed many times. CDR3 coding DNA: TGTGCCAGTAGTCCTCCCAGGGGATACAATGAGCAGTTCTTC. Encoded protein: CASSPPRGYNEQFF. V is TRBV19 and J is TRBJ2-1; perhaps TRBD1 as D (6 bases). CDR3 length: 14 amino acids. Trimming removed 5 bases at V and 4 bases at J, with 12 bases between. Germline CDR1 is LNHDA and CDR2 is SQIVND (reference sequence).

This clonotype was counted ten times or more. The chain links TRBV28 to TRBJ1-2; D is unclear. Trimming cost V 6 bases and J 2 bases, with 16 bases left between them. The CDR3 runs 15 residues. Germline V gene sequence: CDR1 MDHEN, CDR2 SYDVKM. CDR3 in DNA: TGTGCCAGCAGCCCCCTGGACCGGCCAAACTATGGCTACACCTTC. It specifies CASSPLDRPNYGYTF.

This clonotype was recorded many times. The chain carries TRBV10-2 and TRBJ2-2; 7 nucleotides match TRBD1. Germline V gene lookup returns CDR1 WSHSY and CDR2 SAAADI. J was trimmed by 4 bases and V by 8 bases; bases with no gene match: 7. This CDR3 spans 14 amino acids. CDR3 in amino acids: CASDGQESTGELFF. CDR3 coding DNA: TGCGCCAGCGATGGACAGGAATCCACCGGGGAGCTGTTTTTT.

This clonotype qualifies as medium-sized. The V call is TRBV18, the J call TRBJ2-1; unclear D gene. V was clipped by 6 bases and J by 0 bases, with 12 bases between them. Germline V lookup: CDR1 KGHSH, CDR2 LQKENI. CDR3 length: 15 amino acids. The CDR3 nucleotides read TGTGCCAGCTCCCCCGGCCTCAGCTCCTACAATGAGCAGTTCTTC. It yields the protein CASSPGLSSYNEQFF.

This clonotype has ten or more counts. The CDR3 spells CASSLGFNNEQFF. CDR3 DNA: TGTGCCAGCAGCTTGGGATTTAACAATGAGCAGTTCTTC. V usage is TRBV7-2 and J usage is TRBJ2-1; D uncertain. Per the germline V gene, CDR1 is SGHTA and CDR2 is FQGNSA. This CDR3 spans 13 amino acids. Between the trimmed V and J ends, which lost 3 bases and 5 bases, there was a span of 8 bases.